Each of the 22 T cell receptor beta chains below was sequenced from the same sample in a study of cytomegalovirus exposure and HLA in healthy donors. TCRdb's copy holds only in-frame clones and misses some; the assay was immunoSEQ multiplex PCR. The sample lists 140,000 to 150,000 clones, approximately 90% occurring once. Sample: PBMCs. These receptor sequences come from a man aged 18 to 30 in good health and CMV-seropositive.

The chain recombines TRBV19 with TRBJ2-7, with D possibly being TRBD1 (6 bases). Trimming removed 1 base at V and 1 base at J, with 11 bases between. Germline-derived CDR1 and CDR2 are LNHDA and SQIVND (reference sequence). There are 15 residues in the CDR3. CDR3 in DNA: TGTGCCAGTAGTATAGGAAGGCAGGGGTCCTACGAGCAGTACTTC. This encodes CASSIGRQGSYEQYF. Based on the CDR3 plus reference TRBV19 and TRBJ2-7, the full variable domain is DGGITQSPKYLFRKEGQNVTLSCEQNLNHDAMYWYRQDPGQGLRLIYYSQIVNDFQKGDIAEGYSVSREKKESFPLTVTSAQKNPTAFYLCASSIGRQGSYEQYFGPGTRLTVT.

The chain combines TRBV5-1 with TRBJ1-4, with 8 bases identical to TRBD1. Germline CDR1 is SGHRS and CDR2 is YFSETQ. V trimming: 4 bases; J trimming: 4 bases; junction bases outside the gene matches: 3. The CDR3 extends over 14 amino acids. CDR3 sequence reads: CASSRDRNNEKLFF. In DNA, the CDR3 is TGCGCCAGCAGCCGGGACAGGAATAATGAAAAACTGTTTTTT.

The rearrangement joins TRBV13 to TRBJ2-5, with 9 bases lining up with TRBD1. CDR1 is PRHDT, CDR2 FYEKMQ, per germline (reference sequence). The CDR3 covers 13 residues. V lost 8 bases and J lost 3; bases outside the gene matches: 4. For the CDR3, the DNA is TGTGCCAGCTCTCGGACAGGGGAAGAGACCCAGTACTTC. This codes for CASSRTGEETQYF.

CDR3 nucleotides: TGTGCCATCAGTGAACGGGCAGATACGCAGTATTTT. This codes for CAISERADTQYF. The chain has TRBV10-3 and TRBJ2-3; no reliable D call. The CDR3 extends over 12 amino acids. Germline lookup yields CDR1 ENHRY and CDR2 SYGVKD. Trimming pared 3 bases from V and 4 bases from J, leaving 5 bases between.

CDR3 coding DNA: TGTGCCAGCAGTCTCCCGGGACAACTAAACGCCCTGGCTTTCTTT. It yields the protein CASSLPGQLNALAFF. V usage is TRBV5-8 and J usage is TRBJ1-1, with a possible D match to TRBD1 (6 bases). Germline loops: CDR1 SGHTS, CDR2 YDEGEE. The CDR3 length is 15 residues. Trimming stripped 5 bases from V and 11 bases from J, with 25 bases between. Drawing the rest from reference TRBV5-8 and TRBJ1-1, the complete variable domain is EAGVTQSPTHLIKTRGQQATLRCSPISGHTSVYWYQQALGLGLQFLLWYDEGEERNRGNFPPRFSGRQFPNYSSELNVNALELEDSALYLCASSLPGQLNALAFFGQGTRLTVV.

The chain uses TRBV7-9 and TRBJ1-4; 9 bases align to TRBD1. J gave up 3 bases and V 4 bases, and 9 bases lay outside the gene matches. The CDR3 covers 17 residues. Germline CDR1 and CDR2: SEHNR and FQNEAQ (reference sequence). The CDR3 loop reads CASSYTGTGKANEKLFF. In nucleotides, the CDR3 is TGTGCCAGCAGCTATACCGGGACAGGGAAAGCTAATGAAAAACTGTTTTTT.

CDR3 nucleotides: TGTGCCAGCACCGCGGTATACTTC. As protein: CASTAVYF. This chain connects TRBV21-1 to TRBJ2-5; whether TRBD2, the table's D call, matches the DNA was not checked. TRBV21-1 is flagged as a pseudogene. CDR3 length: 8 amino acids.

The chain couples TRBV29-1 to TRBJ2-2; 7 bases are shared with TRBD1. The length of the CDR3 is 13 residues. The V gene end was trimmed by 6 bases and the J gene end by 3 bases; junction bases not matched to a gene: 4. Per the germline V gene, CDR1 is SQVTM and CDR2 is ANQGSEA. The CDR3 DNA is TGCAGCGTCCGACAGGGACACACCGGGGAGCTGTTTTTT. Translating gives CSVRQGHTGELFF.

J is TRBJ1-1 and V is TRBV20-1; D perhaps matches TRBD1 (5 bases). V lost 7 bases to trimming and J lost 4 bases, with 10 bases between them. CDR3 length equals 11 residues. Germline V gene sequence: CDR1 DFQATT, CDR2 SNEGSKA (reference sequence). The CDR3 here is CSVFGGTEAFF. As DNA, the CDR3 is TGCAGTGTTTTCGGGGGCACTGAAGCTTTCTTT.

The chain employs TRBV11-3 and TRBJ2-2; D is possibly TRBD2 (6 bases). Per germline, CDR1 SGHNT and CDR2 YENEEA. V was trimmed by 6 bases and J by 1 base, leaving 9 bases between them. CDR3 size: 14 residues. The CDR3 DNA sequence: TGTGCCAGCAGTCCTAGCGTGAACACCGGGGAGCTGTTTTTT. Its translation: CASSPSVNTGELFF.

This sequence joins TRBV18 and TRBJ1-5; TRBD1 aligns across 12 bases. Germline values: CDR1 KGHSH, CDR2 LQKENI. This CDR3 has 16 residues. V shed 4 bases, J shed 7 bases, and the junction held 8 bases outside the gene matches. CDR3 coding DNA: TGTGCCAGCTCACTCGCTGGGACAGGGGGCGGGCAGCCCCAGCATTTT. Protein product: CASSLAGTGGGQPQHF.

This rearrangement joins TRBV9 to TRBJ1-5; D ambiguous. The V end was cut by 2 bases, the J end by 6 bases, with 15 bases between. Germline CDR1 is SGDLS and CDR2 is YYNGEE. The CDR3 contains 15 residues. In DNA form, the CDR3 reads TGTGCCAGCAGCGTCGCTGGAGGGTGGGGTCAGCCCCAGCATTTT. Amino acid sequence: CASSVAGGWGQPQHF. Using reference TRBV9 and TRBJ1-5 for the parts outside the CDR3, the full variable domain is DSGVTQTPKHLITATGQRVTLRCSPRSGDLSVYWYQQSLDQGLQFLIQYYNGEERAKGNILERFSAQQFPDLHSELNLSSLELGDSALYFCASSVAGGWGQPQHFGDGTRLSIL.

V and J are TRBV5-6 and TRBJ2-5, with 9 bases matching TRBD1. The CDR3 sequence is 14 residues long. V trimming: 2 bases; J trimming: 12 bases; junction bases outside the gene matches: 11. The germline gives CDR1 SGHDT, CDR2 YYEEEE. The CDR3 nucleotides are TGTGCCAGCAGCTTAAACCCGGGACAGGGAACGAAGTACTTC. As protein: CASSLNPGQGTKYF. Complete variable domain (other parts from reference TRBV5-6 and TRBJ2-5): DAGVTQSPTHLIKTRGQQVTLRCSPKSGHDTVSWYQQALGQGPQFIFQYYEEEERQRGNFPDRFSGHQFPNYSSELNVNALLLGDSALYLCASSLNPGQGTKYFGPGTRLLVL.

The rearrangement joins TRBV19 to TRBJ1-2; D uncertain. Germline assignment: CDR1 LNHDA and CDR2 SQIVND (reference sequence). The CDR3 contains 15 residues. V was pared by 6 bases and J by 1 base, with 15 bases between. CDR3 sequence: CASSPYSGFNYGYTF. The CDR3 nucleotides read TGTGCCAGTAGCCCCTACAGCGGCTTTAACTATGGCTACACCTTC. Supplemented by reference TRBV19 and TRBJ1-2, the full variable domain reads DGGITQSPKYLFRKEGQNVTLSCEQNLNHDAMYWYRQDPGQGLRLIYYSQIVNDFQKGDIAEGYSVSREKKESFPLTVTSAQKNPTAFYLCASSPYSGFNYGYTFGSGTRLTVV.

The genes are TRBV6-1 and TRBJ2-7, with TRBD2 as a possible D gene (5 bases). In germline, CDR1 is MNHNS, CDR2 SASEGT. This CDR3 spans 13 amino acids. With 2 bases removed from V and 4 bases from J, the gap between germline ends came to 9 bases. The CDR3: CASSESTGYEQYF. The CDR3 DNA follows: TGTGCCAGCAGTGAATCGACGGGGTACGAGCAGTACTTC.

The V call is TRBV6-1, the J call TRBJ2-1; D perhaps matches TRBD2 (7 bases). The ends were cut back, 0 bases at V and 3 bases at J, with 12 bases in the middle. Germline V gene data show CDR1 as MNHNS and CDR2 as SASEGT. CDR3 length equals 16 residues. The CDR3 DNA reads as TGTGCCAGCAGTGAAGCGCCGGGGGGCTACTACAATGAGCAGTTCTTC. This gives the protein CASSEAPGGYYNEQFF.

The V call is TRBV4-1, the J call TRBJ2-1, with a weak D call TRBD2 (6 bases). The CDR3 extends over 14 amino acids. In germline, CDR1 is MGHRA, CDR2 YSYEKL. V was trimmed by 6 bases and J by 2 bases, leaving 11 bases between them. CDR3 sequence: CASSVGGTYNEQFF. The CDR3 region has the DNA TGCGCCAGCAGTGTCGGAGGGACCTACAATGAGCAGTTCTTC.

This chain connects TRBV6-5 to TRBJ2-1, with 7 positions matching TRBD1. V shed 8 bases, J shed 8 bases, and the junction held 9 bases outside the gene matches. Germline V CDR1 and CDR2: MNHEY, SVGAGI. This CDR3 comprises 13 residues. The CDR3, as DNA: TGTGCCAGCTCACGACAGGGAGCGGATGAGCAGTTCTTC. Translation: CASSRQGADEQFF.

The chain recombines TRBV15 with TRBJ1-1; TRBD1 might be the D (5 bases). With 5 bases removed from V and 4 bases from J, the gap between germline ends came to 11 bases. Germline CDR1 and CDR2: LNHNV and YYDKDF (reference sequence). The CDR3 is made up of 13 amino acids. As DNA, the CDR3 is TGTGCCACCAGCTCGCAGGGCGGCACTGAAGCTTTCTTT. It is translated as CATSSQGGTEAFF.

This sequence joins TRBV6-4 and TRBJ2-3, with TRBD2 matching over 9 bases. The V gene end was trimmed by 2 bases and the J gene end by 3 bases; junction bases not matched to a gene: 6. The CDR3 covers 16 residues. CDR1 is MRHNA and CDR2 is SNTAGT in the germline V gene. The CDR3, as DNA: TGTGCCAGCAGTGACAAGGCGGGAGGGAGTACAGATACGCAGTATTTT. Protein: CASSDKAGGSTDTQYF.

V is TRBV27 and J is TRBJ1-5, with D possibly TRBD1 on 6 matching bases. Germline CDR1 is MNHEY and CDR2 is SMNVEV (reference sequence). CDR3 length: 15 amino acids. V shed 6 bases and J shed 0 bases, with 12 bases lying between them. The CDR3 spells CASSLQGFSNQPQHF. The CDR3 nucleotides are TGTGCCAGCAGCCTACAGGGTTTTAGCAATCAGCCCCAGCATTTT.

The chain employs TRBV28 and TRBJ2-3, with a tentative D call TRBD2 (6 bases). Germline loops: CDR1 MDHEN, CDR2 SYDVKM. V was shortened by 3 bases and J by 5 bases, with 12 bases between the two germline ends. This CDR3 is built from 14 residues. The CDR3 reads CASSLGGRIDTQYF. The CDR3 region has the DNA TGTGCCAGCAGTTTGGGGGGTAGGATAGATACGCAGTATTTT.